The clone carrying this TCR beta chain occurred a few times. As yet, its antigen is unknown. This specimen belongs to a study of memory CD4+ T cells and cytomegalovirus serostatus. TCRdb's copy holds only in-frame clones and misses some; the assay was immunoSEQ multiplex PCR. This sample has fewer than 35,000 clones; 75% to 80% occur once, and the top ten carry 0.85% to 1.1%. Single viable CD3+CD4+CD8-CD45RO+ cells were sorted as the memory CD4+ T cells. Donors' CMV status reflects serum IgG against pp150, pp28, p38, p52. CD4+ T cells were isolated by positive magnetic selection. Points from the study as a whole: Repertoires predicted CMV serostatus with median bootstrapped AUC of around 0.96. 67 of 164 known CMV-associated TCRbeta sequences appeared in CD4+ memory.

Trimming left V 1 base short and J 8 bases short, with 8 bases between. The germline V gene has CDR1 LNHDA and CDR2 SQIVND (reference sequence). The CDR3 totals 13 residues. The TCR was taken from an adult in good health and CMV-seronegative. The sample consisted of memory CD4+ T cells from blood. J is TRBJ1-4 and V is TRBV19; no reliable D call. The DNA for the CDR3 is TGTGCCAGTAGTATAGCAGCCGGGGAAAAACTGTTTTTT. Amino acids: CASSIAAGEKLFF.